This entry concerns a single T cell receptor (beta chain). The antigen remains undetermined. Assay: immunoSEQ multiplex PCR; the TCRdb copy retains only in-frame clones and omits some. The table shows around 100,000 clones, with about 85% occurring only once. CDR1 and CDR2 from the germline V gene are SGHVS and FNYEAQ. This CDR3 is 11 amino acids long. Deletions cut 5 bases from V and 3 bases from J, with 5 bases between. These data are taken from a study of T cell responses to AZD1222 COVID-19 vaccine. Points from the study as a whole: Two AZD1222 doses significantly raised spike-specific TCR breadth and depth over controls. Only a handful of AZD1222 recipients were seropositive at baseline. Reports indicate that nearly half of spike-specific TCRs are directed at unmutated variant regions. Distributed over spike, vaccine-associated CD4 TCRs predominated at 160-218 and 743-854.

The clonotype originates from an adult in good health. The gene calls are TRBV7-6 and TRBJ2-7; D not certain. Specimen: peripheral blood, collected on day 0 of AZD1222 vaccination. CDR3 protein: CASSRGYEQYF. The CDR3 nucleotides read TGTGCCAGCAGCCGAGGCTACGAGCAGTACTTC.